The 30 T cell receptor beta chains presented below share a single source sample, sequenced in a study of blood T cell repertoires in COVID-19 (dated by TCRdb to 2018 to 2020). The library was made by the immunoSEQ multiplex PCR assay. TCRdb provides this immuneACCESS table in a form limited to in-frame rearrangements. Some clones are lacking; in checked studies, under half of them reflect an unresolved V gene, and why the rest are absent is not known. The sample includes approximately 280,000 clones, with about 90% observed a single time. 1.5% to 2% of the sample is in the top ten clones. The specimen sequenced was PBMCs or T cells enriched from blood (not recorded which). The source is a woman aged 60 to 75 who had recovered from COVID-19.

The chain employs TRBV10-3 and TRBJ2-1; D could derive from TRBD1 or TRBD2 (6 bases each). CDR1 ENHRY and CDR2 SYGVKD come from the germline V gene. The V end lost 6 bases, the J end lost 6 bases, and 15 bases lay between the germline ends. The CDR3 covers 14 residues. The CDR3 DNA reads TGTGCCATCAGGGAGGGGGGCTTGGGCAATGAGCAGTTCTTC. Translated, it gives CAIREGGLGNEQFF.

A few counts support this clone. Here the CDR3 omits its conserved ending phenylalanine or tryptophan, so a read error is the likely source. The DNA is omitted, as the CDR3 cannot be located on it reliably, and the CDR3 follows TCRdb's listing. The CDR3 loop reads CASSLGTSGRVVL. This chain joins TRBV9 and TRBJ2-7; the table assigns TRBD2, which was not confirmed against the DNA. CDR1 and CDR2 (germline): SGDLS, YYNGEE. Inclusive of both ends, the CDR3 amounts to 13 amino acids.

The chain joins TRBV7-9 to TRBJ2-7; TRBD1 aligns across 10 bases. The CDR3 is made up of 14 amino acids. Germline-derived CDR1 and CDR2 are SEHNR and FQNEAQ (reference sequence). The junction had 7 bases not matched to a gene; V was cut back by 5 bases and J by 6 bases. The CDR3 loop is CASSLSGTGAEQYF. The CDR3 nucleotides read TGTGCCAGCAGCCTTTCCGGGACAGGGGCCGAGCAGTACTTC.

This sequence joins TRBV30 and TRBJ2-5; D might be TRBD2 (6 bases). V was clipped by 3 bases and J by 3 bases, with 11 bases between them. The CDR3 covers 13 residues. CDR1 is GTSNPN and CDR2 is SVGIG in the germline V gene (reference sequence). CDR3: CAWSGGWEETQYF. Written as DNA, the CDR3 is TGTGCCTGGAGCGGGGGATGGGAAGAGACCCAGTACTTC.

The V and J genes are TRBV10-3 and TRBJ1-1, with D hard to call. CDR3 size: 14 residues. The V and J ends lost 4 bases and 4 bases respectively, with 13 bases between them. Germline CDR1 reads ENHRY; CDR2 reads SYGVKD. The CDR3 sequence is CAISAGVSGTEAFF. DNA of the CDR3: TGTGCCATCAGTGCCGGGGTTTCGGGCACTGAAGCTTTCTTT.

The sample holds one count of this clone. CDR3 region: CASSLTATGSYGYTF. CDR3 in DNA: TGTGCCAGCAGCCTTACCGCGACGGGAAGCTATGGCTACACCTTC. The chain combines TRBV9 with TRBJ1-2; D is uncertain. V was pared by 4 bases and J by 4 bases, with 17 bases between. Germline V gene sequence: CDR1 SGDLS, CDR2 YYNGEE. The CDR3 totals 15 residues. Full variable domain (rest looked up from reference TRBV9 and TRBJ1-2): DSGVTQTPKHLITATGQRVTLRCSPRSGDLSVYWYQQSLDQGLQFLIQYYNGEERAKGNILERFSAQQFPDLHSELNLSSLELGDSALYFCASSLTATGSYGYTFGSGTRLTVV.

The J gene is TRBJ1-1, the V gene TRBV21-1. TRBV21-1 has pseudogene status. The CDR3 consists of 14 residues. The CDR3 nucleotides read TGTGCCACCTGTAACGGGGGAATGAACACTGAAGCTTTCTTT. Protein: CATCNGGMNTEAFF.

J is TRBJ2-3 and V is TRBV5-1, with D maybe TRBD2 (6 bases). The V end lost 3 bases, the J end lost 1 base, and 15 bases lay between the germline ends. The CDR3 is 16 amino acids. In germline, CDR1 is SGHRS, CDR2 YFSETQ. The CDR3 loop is CASSSSGLRRTDTQYF. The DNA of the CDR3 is TGCGCCAGCAGCTCCTCGGGACTCAGACGCACAGATACGCAGTATTTT.

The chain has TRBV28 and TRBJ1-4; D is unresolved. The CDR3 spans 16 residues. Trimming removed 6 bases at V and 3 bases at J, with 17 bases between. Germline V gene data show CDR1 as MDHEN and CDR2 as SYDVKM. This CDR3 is CASSLRVYAANEKLFF. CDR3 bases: TGTGCCAGCAGCCTACGGGTATACGCAGCTAATGAAAAACTGTTTTTT.

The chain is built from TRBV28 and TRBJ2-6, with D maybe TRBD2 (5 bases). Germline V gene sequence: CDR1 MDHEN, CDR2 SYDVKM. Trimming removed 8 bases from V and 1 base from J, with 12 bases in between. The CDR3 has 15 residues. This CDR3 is CASGLTGSGANVLTF. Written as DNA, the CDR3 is TGTGCCAGCGGCCTTACGGGATCTGGGGCCAACGTCCTGACTTTC.

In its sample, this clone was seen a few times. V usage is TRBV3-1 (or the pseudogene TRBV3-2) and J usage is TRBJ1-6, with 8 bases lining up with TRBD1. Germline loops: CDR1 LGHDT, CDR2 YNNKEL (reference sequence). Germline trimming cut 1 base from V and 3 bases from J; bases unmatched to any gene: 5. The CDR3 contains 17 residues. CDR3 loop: CASSQGWGQVYNSPLHF. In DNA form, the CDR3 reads TGTGCCAGCAGCCAAGGTTGGGGACAGGTCTATAATTCACCCCTCCACTTT.

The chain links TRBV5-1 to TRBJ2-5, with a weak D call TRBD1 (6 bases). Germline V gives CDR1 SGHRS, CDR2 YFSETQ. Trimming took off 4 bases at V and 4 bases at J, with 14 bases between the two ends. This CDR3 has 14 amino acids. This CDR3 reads CASSETTGLETQYF. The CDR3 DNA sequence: TGCGCCAGCAGCGAGACCACAGGGTTAGAGACCCAGTACTTC.

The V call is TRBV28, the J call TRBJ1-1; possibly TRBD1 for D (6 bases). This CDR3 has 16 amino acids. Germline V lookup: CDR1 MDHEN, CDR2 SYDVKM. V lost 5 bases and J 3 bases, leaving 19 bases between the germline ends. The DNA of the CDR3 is TGTGCCAGCAGTCTACTGACAGGATCCGGGGACACTGAAGCTTTCTTT. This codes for CASSLLTGSGDTEAFF.

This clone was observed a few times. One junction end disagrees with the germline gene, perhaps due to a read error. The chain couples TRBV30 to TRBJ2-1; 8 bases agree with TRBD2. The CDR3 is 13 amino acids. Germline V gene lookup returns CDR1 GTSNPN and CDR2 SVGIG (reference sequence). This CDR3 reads CAWTRSGGSAQFF. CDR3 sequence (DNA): TGTGCTTGGACGAGGTCGGGAGGGTCAGCGCAGTTCTTC.

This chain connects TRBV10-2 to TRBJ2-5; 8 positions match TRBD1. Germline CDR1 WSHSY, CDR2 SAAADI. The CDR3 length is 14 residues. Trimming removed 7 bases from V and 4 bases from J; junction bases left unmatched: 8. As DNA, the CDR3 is TGCGCCAGCAATCCGACCGGACAGGGAGAGACCCAGTACTTC. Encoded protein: CASNPTGQGETQYF.

In DNA form, the CDR3 reads TGTGCCAGCAGTCGAGATTATAGCAATCAGCCCCAGCATTTT. It specifies CASSRDYSNQPQHF. The chain carries TRBV27 and TRBJ1-5; unclear D gene. Germline CDR1 MNHEY, CDR2 SMNVEV (reference sequence). V lost 5 bases, J lost 0 bases, and 8 bases lay in between. The CDR3 length is 14 residues.

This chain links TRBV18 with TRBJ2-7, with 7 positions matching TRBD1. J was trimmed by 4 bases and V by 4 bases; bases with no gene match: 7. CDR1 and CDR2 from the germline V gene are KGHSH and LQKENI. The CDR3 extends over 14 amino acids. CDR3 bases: TGTGCCAGCTCACGCGAGGGGGCAAGGTACGAGCAGTACTTC. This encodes CASSREGARYEQYF. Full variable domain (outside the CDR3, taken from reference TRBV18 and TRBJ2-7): NAGVMQNPRHLVRRRGQEARLRCSPMKGHSHVYWYRQLPEEGLKFMVYLQKENIIDESGMPKERFSAEFPKEGPSILRIQQVVRGDSAAYFCASSREGARYEQYFGPGTRLTVT.

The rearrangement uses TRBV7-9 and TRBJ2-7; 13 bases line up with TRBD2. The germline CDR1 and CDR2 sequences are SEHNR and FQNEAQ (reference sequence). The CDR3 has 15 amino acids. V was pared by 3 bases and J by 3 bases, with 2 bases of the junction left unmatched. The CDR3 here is CASSFGLAGVYEQYF. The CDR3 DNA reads TGTGCCAGCAGCTTTGGACTAGCGGGAGTCTACGAGCAGTACTTC. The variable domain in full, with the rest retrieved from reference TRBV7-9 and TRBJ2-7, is DTGVSQNPRHKITKRGQNVTFRCDPISEHNRLYWYRQTLGQGPEFLTYFQNEAQLEKSRLLSDRFSAERPKGSFSTLEIQRTEQGDSAMYLCASSFGLAGVYEQYFGPGTRLTVT.

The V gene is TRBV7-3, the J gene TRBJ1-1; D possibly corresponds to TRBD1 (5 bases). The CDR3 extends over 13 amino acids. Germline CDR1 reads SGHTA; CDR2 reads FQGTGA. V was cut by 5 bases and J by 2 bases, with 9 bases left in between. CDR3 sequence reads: CASSPGANTEAFF. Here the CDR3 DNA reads TGTGCCAGCAGCCCTGGGGCAAACACTGAAGCTTTCTTT.

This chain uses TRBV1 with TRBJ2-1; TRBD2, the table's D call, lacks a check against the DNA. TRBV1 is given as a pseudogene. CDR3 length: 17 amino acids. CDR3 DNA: TGCACCAGCAGCCAAGATGACCGCGGTCAGACCTACAATGAGCAGTTCTTC. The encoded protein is CTSSQDDRGQTYNEQFF.

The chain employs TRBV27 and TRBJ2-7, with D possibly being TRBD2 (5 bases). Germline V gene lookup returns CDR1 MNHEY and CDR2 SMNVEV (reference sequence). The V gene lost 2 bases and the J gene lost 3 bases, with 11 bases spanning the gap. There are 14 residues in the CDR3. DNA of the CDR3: TGTGCCAGCAGTTTAACCGGGGTGGTCTACGAGCAGTACTTC. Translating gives CASSLTGVVYEQYF.

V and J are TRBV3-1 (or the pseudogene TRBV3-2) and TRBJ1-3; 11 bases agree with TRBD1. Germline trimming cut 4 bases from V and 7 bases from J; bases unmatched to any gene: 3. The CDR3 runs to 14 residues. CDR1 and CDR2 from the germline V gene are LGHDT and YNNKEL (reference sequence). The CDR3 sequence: CASSPRDRGNTIYF. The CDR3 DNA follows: TGTGCCAGCAGCCCCCGGGACAGGGGGAACACCATATATTTT.

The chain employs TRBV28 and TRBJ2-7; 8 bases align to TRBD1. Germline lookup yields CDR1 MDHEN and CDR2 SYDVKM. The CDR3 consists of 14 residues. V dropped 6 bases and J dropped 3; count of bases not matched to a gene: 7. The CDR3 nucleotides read TGTGCCAGCAGCGAGACAGGGGTGTTCTACGAGCAGTACTTC. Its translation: CASSETGVFYEQYF.

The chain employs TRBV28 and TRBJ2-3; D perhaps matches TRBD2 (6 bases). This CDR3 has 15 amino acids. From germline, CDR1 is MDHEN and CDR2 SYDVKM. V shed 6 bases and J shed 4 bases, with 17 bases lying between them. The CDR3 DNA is TGTGCCAGCAGCCCGGAGGGCCTTAGTGCAGATACGCAGTATTTT. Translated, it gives CASSPEGLSADTQYF.

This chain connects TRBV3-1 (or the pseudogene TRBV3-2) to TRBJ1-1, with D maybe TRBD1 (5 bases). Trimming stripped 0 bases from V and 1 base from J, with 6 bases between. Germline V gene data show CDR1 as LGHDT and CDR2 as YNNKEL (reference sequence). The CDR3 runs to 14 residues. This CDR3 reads CASSQEGANTEAFF. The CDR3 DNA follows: TGTGCCAGCAGCCAAGAAGGGGCGAACACTGAAGCTTTCTTT.

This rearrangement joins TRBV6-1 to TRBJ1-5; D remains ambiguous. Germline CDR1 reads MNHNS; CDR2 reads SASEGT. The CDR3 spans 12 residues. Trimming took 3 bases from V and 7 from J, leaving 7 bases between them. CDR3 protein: CASSDGGQPQHF. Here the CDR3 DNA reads TGTGCCAGCAGTGATGGTGGCCAGCCCCAGCATTTT.

The CDR3 sequence: CASSSFTSYEQYF. The CDR3 region has the DNA TGTGCCAGCAGCTCCTTTACAAGTTACGAGCAGTACTTC. The chain links TRBV7-9 to TRBJ2-7; D remains unclear. V gave up 4 bases and J gave up 4 bases, with 11 bases separating them. The CDR3 covers 13 residues. Per the germline V gene, CDR1 is SEHNR and CDR2 is FQNEAQ (reference sequence).

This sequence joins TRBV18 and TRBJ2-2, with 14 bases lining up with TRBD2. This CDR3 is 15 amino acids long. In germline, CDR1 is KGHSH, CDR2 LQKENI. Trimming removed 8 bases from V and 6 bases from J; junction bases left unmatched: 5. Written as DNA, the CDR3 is TGTGCCAGCGAGACTAGCGGGAGGGCCTCCGGGGAGCTGTTTTTT. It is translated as CASETSGRASGELFF.

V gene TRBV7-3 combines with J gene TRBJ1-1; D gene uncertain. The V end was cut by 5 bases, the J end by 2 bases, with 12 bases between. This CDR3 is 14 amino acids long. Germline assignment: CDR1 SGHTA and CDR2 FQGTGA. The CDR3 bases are TGTGCCAGCAGCCGTGGCAGTCCCAACACTGAAGCTTTCTTT. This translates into CASSRGSPNTEAFF.

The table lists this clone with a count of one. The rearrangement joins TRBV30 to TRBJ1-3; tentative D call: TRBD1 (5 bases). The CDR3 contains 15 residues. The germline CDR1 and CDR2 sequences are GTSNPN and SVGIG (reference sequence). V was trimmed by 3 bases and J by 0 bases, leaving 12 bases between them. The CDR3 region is CAWRVRQHSGNTIYF. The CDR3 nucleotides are TGTGCCTGGAGAGTACGACAGCACTCTGGAAACACCATATATTTT.